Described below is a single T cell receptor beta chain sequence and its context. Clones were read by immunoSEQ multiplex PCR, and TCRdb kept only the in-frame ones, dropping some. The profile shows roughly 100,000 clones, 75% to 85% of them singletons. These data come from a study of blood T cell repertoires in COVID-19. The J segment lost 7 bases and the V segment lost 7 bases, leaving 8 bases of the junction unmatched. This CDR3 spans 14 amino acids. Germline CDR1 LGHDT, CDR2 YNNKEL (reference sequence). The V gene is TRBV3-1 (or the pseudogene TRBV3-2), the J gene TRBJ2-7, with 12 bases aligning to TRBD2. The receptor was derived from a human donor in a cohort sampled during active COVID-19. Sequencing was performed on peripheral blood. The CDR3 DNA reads TGTGCCAGCACCTCGACTAGCGGGAGTAGTGAGCAGTACTTC. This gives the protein CASTSTSGSSEQYF.